The source of this TCR beta chain is a study of T cells in Graves' hyperthyroidism and ophthalmopathy. Study-wide background: The blood sample was taken at first diagnosis, before treatment began. Study-wide points: Blood also contained most expanded thyroid clonotypes above 0.001. Model-based prediction identified ophthalmopathy a median 6.5 months prior to its onset.

The V gene's germline CDR1 is KGHSH and CDR2 LQKENI. The CDR3 contains 14 residues. J gave up 5 bases and V 5 bases, and 3 bases lay outside the gene matches. The PBMCs were taken from 10 ml of fresh peripheral blood. Ten or more counts support this clonotype. The antigen is not known. The CDR3 regions of TCR beta were amplified from RNA transcripts. When the TCR CDR3 underwent first-round RT-PCR, the HTBI primer set was used. One entry per CDR3 protein results from TCRdb running MiXCR on the multiplex PCR reads. The sample lists some 320,000 distinct CDR3 sequences, roughly an eighth occurring once. This rearrangement joins TRBV18 to TRBJ2-1; 10 bases are a match to TRBD2. The sample taken for sequencing was blood. The receptor was isolated from a woman aged 40 to 50 with Graves' ophthalmopathy. In nucleotides, the CDR3 is TGTGCCAGCTCAAGCGGGGGGGATAACAATGAGCAGTTCTTC. It encodes CASSSGGDNNEQFF.